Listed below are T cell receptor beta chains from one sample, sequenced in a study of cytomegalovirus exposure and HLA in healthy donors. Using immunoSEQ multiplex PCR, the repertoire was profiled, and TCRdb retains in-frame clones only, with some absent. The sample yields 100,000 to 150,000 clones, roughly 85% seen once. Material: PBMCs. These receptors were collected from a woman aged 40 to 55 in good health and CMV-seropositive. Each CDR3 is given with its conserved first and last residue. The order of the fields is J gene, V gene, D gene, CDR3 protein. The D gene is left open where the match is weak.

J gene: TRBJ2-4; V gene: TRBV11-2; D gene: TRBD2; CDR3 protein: CASSPRREFSNIQYF
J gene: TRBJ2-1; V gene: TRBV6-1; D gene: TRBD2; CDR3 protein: CASIGTSGGGRQFF
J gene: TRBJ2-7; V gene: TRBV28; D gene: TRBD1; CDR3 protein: CASSFRDRAGYEQYF
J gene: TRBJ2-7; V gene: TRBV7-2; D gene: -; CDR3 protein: CASSFTGDGEQYF
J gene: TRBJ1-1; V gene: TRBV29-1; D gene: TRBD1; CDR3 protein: CSDRGNTEAFF
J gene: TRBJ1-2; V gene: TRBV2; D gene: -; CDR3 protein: CASVPLPTANYGYTF
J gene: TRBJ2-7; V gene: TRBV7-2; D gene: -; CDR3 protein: CASSSLNVHHEQYF
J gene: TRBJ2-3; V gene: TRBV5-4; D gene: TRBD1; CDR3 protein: CASSGTTGALGDTQYF
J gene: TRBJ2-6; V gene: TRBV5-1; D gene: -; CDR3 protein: CASSPQGIGAGANVLTF
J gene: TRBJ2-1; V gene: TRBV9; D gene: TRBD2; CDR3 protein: CASSISGSGLDEQFF
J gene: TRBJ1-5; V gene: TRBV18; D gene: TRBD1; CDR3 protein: CASSPKPGGNQPQHF
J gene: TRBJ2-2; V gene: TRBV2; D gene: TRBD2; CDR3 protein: CASSAGLAGTNTGELFF
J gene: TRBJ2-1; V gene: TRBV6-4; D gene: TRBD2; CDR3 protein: CASSPLPASGRSTEQFF
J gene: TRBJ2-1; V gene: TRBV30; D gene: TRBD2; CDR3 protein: CAWSGSGSGLVYNEQFF
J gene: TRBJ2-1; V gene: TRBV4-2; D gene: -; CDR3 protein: CASSPGIDLFF
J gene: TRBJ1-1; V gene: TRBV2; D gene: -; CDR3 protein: CASSAGVVGTEAFF
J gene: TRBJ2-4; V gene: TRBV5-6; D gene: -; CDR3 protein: CASSLSLAHDIQYF
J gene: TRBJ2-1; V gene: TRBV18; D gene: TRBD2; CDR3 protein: CASSPKSGTLYNEQFF
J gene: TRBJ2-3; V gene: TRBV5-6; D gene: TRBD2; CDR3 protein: CASSLGIRASGFVDTQYF
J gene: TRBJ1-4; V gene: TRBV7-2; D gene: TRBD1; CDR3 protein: CASSSHRGKGEKLFF
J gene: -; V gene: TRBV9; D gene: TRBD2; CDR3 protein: CASSVDSLAGTYEQYF
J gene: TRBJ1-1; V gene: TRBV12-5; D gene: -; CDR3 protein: CASGLTQVEAFF
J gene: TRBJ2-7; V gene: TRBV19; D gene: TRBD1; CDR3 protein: CASSLRDRGLVEQYF
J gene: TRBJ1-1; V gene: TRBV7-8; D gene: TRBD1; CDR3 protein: CASSLGQGRTEAFF
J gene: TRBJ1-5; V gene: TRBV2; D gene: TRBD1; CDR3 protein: CASSGGQGIPQHF
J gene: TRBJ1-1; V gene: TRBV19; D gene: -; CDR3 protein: CATLTRDIGAGKPEAFF
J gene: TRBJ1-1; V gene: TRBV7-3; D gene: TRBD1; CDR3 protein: CASSPQGAGTEAFF
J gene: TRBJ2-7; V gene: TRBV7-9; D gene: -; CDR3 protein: CASSSRVQGEQYF
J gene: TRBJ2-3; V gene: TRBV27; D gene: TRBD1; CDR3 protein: CASSLGQGSTDTQYF
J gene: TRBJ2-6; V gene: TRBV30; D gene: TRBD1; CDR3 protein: CAWSLGQGNGANVLTF
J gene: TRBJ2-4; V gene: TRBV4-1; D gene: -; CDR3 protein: CASRGSKNIQYF
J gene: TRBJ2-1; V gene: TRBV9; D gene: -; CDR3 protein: CASSPGPALGAYNEQFF
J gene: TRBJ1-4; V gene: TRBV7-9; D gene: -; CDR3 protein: CASSPPWAQGTNEKLFF
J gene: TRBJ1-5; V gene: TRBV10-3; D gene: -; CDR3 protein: CAISESVYSNQPQHF
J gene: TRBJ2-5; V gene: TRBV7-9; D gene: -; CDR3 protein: CASSLLREQETQYF
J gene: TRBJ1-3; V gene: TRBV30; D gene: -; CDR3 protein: CAQRDIYFPNTIYF
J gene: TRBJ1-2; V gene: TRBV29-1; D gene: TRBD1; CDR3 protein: CSVTDRETGYTF
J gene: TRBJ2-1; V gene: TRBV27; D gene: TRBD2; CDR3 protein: CASTGAGAPYNEQFF
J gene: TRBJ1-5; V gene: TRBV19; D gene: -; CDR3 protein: CASSIGFSNQPQHF
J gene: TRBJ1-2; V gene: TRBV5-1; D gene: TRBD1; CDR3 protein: CASSFRGHDYGYTF
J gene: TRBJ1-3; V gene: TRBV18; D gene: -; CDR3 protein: CASSLKDSRSGNTIYF
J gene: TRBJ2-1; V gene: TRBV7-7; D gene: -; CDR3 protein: CASSLAVENEQFF
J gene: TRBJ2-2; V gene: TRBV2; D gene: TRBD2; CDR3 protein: CASSELPAGVTGELFF
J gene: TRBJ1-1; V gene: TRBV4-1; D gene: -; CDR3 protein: CASSLNRAHTEAFF
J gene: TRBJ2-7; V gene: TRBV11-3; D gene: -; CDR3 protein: CASSLGGSREQYF
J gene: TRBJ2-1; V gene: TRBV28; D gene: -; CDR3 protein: CASNGRDEQFF
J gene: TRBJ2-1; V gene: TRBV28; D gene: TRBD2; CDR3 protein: CASSLSRRGDEQFF
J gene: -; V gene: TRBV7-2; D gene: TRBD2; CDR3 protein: CASSITEGLAKDEQYF
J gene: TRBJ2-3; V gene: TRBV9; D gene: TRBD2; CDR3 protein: CASSVEGSGGDTQYF
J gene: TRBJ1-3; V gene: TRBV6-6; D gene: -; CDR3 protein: CASSYQGSSGNTIYF
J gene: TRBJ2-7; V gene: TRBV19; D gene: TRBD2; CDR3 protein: CASSWSTVSGITYEQYF
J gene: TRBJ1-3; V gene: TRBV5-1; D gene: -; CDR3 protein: CASSVQGSGNTIYF
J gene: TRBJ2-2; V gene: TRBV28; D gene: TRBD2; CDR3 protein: CASSPSGLAGVITGELFF
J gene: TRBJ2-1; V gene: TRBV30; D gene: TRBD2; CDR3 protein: CASLAGDNEQFF